This T cell receptor (beta chain) stems from a study of naive and memory T cell subsets. Study-wide results and caveats: TCR counts from RNA may reflect activation-linked expression changes.

Both TRBC1 and TRBC2 were covered by a beta constant-region primer of two equimolar oligonucleotides. Ligated cDNA was amplified by four rounds of PCR with nested alpha and beta constant-region primers and SP2. TCRdb fed the UMI-ligation and nested PCR reads into MiXCR, producing one record per CDR3 protein. This sample has approximately 16,000 distinct CDR3 sequences, with approximately 9% found just once. The CDR3 runs 15 residues. Germline values: CDR1 MNHNY, CDR2 SVGAGI (reference sequence). V was clipped by 11 bases and J by 2 bases, with 22 bases between them. This clonotype was seen a handful of times. Its antigen remains unknown. Cells stained for CD3, CD4, CD8, CD45RA, CD27 and viability were sorted into four CD45RA/CD27 subsets.

The TCR sequence derives from a human donor in good health. Sample: central memory CD8+ T cells from blood. V gene TRBV6-6 combines with J gene TRBJ2-7, with D maybe TRBD2 (8 bases). The CDR3 coding sequence is TGTGCCCACCGTTCCGGGGGGGACAGAACCTACGAGCAGTACTTC. Its protein product is CAHRSGGDRTYEQYF.